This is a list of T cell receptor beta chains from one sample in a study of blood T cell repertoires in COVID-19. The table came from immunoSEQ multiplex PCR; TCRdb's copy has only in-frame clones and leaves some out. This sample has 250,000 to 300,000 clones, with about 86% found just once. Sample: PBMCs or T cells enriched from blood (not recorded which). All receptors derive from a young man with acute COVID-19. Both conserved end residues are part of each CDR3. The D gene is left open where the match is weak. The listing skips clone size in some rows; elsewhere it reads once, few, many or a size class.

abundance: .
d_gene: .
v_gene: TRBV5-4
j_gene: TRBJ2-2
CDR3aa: CASSFGQKNTGELFF
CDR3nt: TGTGCCAGCAGCTTCGGACAGAAGAACACCGGGGAGCTGTTTTTT

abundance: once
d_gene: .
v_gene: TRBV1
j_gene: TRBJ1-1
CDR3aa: CTSKRGTEAFF
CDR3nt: TGCACCAGCAAAAGAGGGACTGAAGCTTTCTTT

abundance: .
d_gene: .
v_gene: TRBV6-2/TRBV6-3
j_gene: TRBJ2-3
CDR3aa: CASSYGFSTDTQYF
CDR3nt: TGTGCCAGCAGTTACGGCTTTAGCACAGATACGCAGTATTTT

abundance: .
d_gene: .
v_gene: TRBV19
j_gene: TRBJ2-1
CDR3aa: CASTGRAYEQFF
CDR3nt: TGTGCCAGTACGGGCAGGGCGTATGAGCAGTTCTTC

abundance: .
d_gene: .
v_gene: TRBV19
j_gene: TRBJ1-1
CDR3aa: CASRSLRADTEAFF
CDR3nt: TGTGCCAGTAGATCGTTACGAGCGGACACTGAAGCTTTCTTT

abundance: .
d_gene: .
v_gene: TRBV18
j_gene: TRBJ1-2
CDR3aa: CASSRGQANYGYTF
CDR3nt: TGTGCCAGCTCACGGGGGCAGGCAAACTATGGCTACACCTTC

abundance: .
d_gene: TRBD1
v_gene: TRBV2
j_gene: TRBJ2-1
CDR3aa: CASSETGINEQFF
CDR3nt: TGTGCCAGCAGTGAGACAGGGATTAATGAGCAGTTCTTC

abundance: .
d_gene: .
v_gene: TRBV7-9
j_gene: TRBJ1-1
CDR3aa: CASSLEQGRSFF
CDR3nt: TGTGCCAGCAGCTTAGAACAGGGACGATCTTTCTTT

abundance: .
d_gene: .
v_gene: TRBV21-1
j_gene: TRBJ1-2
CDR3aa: CASPPGQGRANYGYTF
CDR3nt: TGTGCCAGCCCACCAGGACAGGGGCGAGCTAACTATGGCTACACCTTC

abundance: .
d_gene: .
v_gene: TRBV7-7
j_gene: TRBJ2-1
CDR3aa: CASSPGGSSYNEQFF
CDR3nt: TGTGCTAGCAGCCCTGGGGGGAGCTCCTACAATGAGCAGTTCTTC

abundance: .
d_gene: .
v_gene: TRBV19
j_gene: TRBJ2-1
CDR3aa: CASSIQGGGRYNEQFF
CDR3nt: TGTGCCAGTAGTATTCAGGGCGGGGGCCGCTACAATGAGCAGTTCTTC

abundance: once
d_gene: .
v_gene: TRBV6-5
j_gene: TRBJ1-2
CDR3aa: CASRPSNYGYTF
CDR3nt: TGTGCCAGCAGGCCAAGCAACTATGGCTACACCTTC

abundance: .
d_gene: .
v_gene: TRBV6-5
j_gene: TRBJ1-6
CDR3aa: CASESVNNSPLHF
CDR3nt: TGTGCCAGCGAGTCTGTTAATAATTCACCCCTCCACTTT

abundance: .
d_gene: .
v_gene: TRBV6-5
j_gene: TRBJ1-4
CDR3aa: CASGGAGIEKLFF
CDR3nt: TGTGCCAGTGGGGGGGCAGGAATTGAAAAACTGTTTTTT

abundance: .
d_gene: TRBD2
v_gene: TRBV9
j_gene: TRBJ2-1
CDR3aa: CASSPLSGASGGREQFF
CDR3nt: TGTGCCAGCTCCCCCCTTAGTGGGGCTAGCGGGGGGCGTGAGCAGTTCTTC

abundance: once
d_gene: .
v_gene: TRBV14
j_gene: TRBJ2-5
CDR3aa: CASSQDGLIQETQYF
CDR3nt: TGTGCCAGCAGCCAAGATGGCCTCATCCAAGAGACCCAGTACTTC

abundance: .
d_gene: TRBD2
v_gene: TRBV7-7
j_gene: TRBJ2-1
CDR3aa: CASSLGGLAGINEQFF
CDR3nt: TGTGCTAGCAGCTTAGGAGGACTAGCGGGAATAAATGAGCAGTTCTTC

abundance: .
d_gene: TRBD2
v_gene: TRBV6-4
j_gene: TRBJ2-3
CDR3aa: CASSDGSGGRTDTQYF
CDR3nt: TGTGCCAGCAGTGATGGGAGCGGGGGGAGGACAGATACGCAGTATTTT

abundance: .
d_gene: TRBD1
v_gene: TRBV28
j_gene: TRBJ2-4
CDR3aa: CASNQFRGTGNIQYF
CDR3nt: TGTGCCAGCAACCAATTCAGGGGGACGGGAAACATTCAGTACTTC

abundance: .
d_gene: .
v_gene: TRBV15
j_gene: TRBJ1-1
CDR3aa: CATSRDRKQNEAFF
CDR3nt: TGTGCCACCAGCAGAGATCGAAAACAGAATGAAGCTTTCTTT

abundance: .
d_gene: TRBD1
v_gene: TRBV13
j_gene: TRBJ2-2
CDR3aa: CASRSGTGNTGELFF
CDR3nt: TGTGCCAGCAGGTCCGGGACAGGGAACACCGGGGAGCTGTTTTTT

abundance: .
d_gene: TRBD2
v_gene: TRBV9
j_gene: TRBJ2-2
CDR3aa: CASSVEGQRENTGELFF
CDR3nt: TGTGCCAGCAGCGTAGAAGGACAGCGGGAGAATACCGGGGAGCTGTTTTTT

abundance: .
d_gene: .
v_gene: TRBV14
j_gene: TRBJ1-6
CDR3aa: CASSRTRRDTAYVEISPLHF
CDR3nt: TGTGCCAGCAGCCGGACAAGAAGGGATACGGCGTACGTTGAGATTTCACCCCTCCACTTT

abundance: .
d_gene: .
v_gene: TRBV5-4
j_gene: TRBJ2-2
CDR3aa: CASSLSKRDTGELFF
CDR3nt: TGTGCCAGCAGCTTGAGTAAGCGGGACACCGGGGAGCTGTTTTTT

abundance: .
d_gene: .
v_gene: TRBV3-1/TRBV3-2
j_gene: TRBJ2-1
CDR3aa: CASRRDNEQFF
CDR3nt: TGTGCCAGCAGACGCGACAATGAGCAGTTCTTC

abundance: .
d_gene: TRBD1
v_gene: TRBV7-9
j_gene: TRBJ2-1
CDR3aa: CASSPTGTANEQFF
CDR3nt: TGTGCCAGCAGCCCGACCGGGACAGCGAATGAGCAGTTCTTC

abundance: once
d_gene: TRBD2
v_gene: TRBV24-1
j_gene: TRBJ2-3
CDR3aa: CATSDQTGTSGRIADTQYF
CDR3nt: TGTGCCACCAGTGATCAAACCGGGACTAGCGGGAGGATCGCAGATACGCAGTATTTT

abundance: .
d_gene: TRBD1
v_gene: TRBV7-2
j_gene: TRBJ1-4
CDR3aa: CASSTDRAVGKLFF
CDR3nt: TGTGCCAGCAGCACGGACAGGGCAGTGGGAAAACTGTTTTTT

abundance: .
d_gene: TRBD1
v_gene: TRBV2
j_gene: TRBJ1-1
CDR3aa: CASSEARQGQAFF
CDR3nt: TGTGCCAGCAGTGAAGCGCGACAGGGACAAGCTTTCTTT

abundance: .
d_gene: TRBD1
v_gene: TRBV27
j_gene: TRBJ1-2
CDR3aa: CASSFSRGINGYTF
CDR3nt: TGTGCCAGCAGTTTCTCCAGGGGGATAAATGGCTACACCTTC

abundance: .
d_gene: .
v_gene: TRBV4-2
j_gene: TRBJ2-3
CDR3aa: CASSPARYTDTQYF
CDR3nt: TGTGCCAGCAGCCCAGCCAGGTACACAGATACGCAGTATTTT

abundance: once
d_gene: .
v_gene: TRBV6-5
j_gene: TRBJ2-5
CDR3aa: CASTPGVPSGTQYF
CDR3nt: TGTGCCAGCACCCCCGGGGTGCCCTCGGGGACCCAGTACTTC

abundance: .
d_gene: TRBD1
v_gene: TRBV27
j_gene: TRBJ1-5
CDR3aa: CASSFQGAGQPQHF
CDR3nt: TGTGCCAGCAGTTTTCAGGGGGCTGGTCAGCCCCAGCATTTT

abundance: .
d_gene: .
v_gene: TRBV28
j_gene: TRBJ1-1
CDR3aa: CASTQFGQKTWGNTEAFF
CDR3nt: TGTGCCAGCACCCAATTCGGACAAAAGACTTGGGGGAACACTGAAGCTTTCTTT

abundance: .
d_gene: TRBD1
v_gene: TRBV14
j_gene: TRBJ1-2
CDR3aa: CASSQATGVDYGYTF
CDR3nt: TGTGCCAGCAGCCAAGCGACAGGGGTCGACTATGGCTACACCTTC

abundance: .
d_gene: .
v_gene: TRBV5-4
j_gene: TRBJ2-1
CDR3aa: CASSLVDNEQFF
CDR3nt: TGTGCCAGCAGTCTAGTGGACAATGAGCAGTTCTTC

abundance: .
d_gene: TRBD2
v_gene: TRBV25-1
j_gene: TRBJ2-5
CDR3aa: CASSARGAGGETQYF
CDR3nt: TGTGCCAGCAGTGCCCGCGGTGCGGGAGGTGAGACCCAGTACTTC

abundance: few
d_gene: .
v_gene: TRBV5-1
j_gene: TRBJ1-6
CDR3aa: CASSLLGATSPLHF
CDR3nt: TGCGCCAGCAGCTTATTAGGGGCTACTTCACCCCTCCACTTT

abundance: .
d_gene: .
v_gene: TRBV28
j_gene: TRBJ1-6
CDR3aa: CASSLQGRSSPFHF
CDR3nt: TGTGCCAGCAGTTTGCAGGGTCGGAGTTCACCCTTCCACTTT

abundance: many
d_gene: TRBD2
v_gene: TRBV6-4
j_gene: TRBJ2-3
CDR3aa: CASSELAGGDTQYF
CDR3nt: TGTGCCAGCAGTGAACTAGCGGGGGGAGATACGCAGTATTTT

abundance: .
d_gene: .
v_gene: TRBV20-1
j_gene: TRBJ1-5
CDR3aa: CSASVSRGNQPQHF
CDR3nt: TGCAGTGCTAGTGTCAGCAGAGGAAATCAGCCCCAGCATTTT

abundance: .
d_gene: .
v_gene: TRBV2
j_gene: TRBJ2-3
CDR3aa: CASSEFRIDTQYF
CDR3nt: TGTGCCAGCAGCGAGTTCAGGATAGATACGCAGTATTTT

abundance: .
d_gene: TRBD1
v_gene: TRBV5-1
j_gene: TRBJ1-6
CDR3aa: CASSPGTGTGVYNSPLHF
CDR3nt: TGCGCCAGCAGCCCCGGAACCGGGACAGGGGTCTATAATTCACCCCTCCACTTT

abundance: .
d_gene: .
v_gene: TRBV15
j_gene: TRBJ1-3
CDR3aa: CATSRGEEGSGNTIYF
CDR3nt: TGTGCCACCAGCAGAGGTGAGGAGGGATCTGGAAACACCATATATTTT